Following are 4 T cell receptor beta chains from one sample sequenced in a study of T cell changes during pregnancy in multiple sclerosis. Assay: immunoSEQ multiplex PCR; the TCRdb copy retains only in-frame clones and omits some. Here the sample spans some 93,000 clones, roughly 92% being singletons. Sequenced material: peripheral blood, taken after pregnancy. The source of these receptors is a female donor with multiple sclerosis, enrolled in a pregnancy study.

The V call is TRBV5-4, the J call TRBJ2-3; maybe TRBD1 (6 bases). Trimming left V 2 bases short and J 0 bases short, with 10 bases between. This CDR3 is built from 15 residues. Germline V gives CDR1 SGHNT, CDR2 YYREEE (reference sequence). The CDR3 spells CASSFQGFSTDTQYF. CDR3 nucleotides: TGTGCCAGCAGCTTTCAGGGGTTTAGCACAGATACGCAGTATTTT. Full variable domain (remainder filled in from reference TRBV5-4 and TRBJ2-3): ETGVTQSPTHLIKTRGQQVTLRCSSQSGHNTVSWYQQALGQGPQFIFQYYREEENGRGNFPPRFSGLQFPNYSSELNVNALELDDSALYLCASSFQGFSTDTQYFGPGTRLTVL.

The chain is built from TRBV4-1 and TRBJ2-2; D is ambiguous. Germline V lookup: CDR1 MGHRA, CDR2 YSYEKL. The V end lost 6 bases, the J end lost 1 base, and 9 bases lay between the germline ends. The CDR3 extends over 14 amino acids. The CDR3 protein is CASSREVNTGELFF. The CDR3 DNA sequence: TGCGCCAGCAGTCGAGAGGTGAACACCGGGGAGCTGTTTTTT.

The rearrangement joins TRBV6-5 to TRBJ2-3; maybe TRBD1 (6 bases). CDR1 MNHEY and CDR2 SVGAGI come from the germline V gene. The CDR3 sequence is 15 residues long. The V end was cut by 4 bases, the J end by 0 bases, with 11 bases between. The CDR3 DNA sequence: TGTGCCAGCAGTTTACAGGGCTTAAGCACAGATACGCAGTATTTT. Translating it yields CASSLQGLSTDTQYF.

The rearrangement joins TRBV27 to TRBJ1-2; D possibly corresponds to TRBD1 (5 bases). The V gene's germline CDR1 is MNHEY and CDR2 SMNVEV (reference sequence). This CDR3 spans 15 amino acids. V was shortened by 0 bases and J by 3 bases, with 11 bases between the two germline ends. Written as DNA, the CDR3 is TGTGCCAGCAGTTTATCTTGGGGGGAACACTATGGCTACACCTTC. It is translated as CASSLSWGEHYGYTF.